The 13 T cell receptor beta chains reported below all come from one sample, sequenced in a study of OX40 agonist ivuxolimab in advanced cancers. Using immunoSEQ multiplex PCR, the repertoire was profiled, and TCRdb retains in-frame clones only, with some absent. Found here are 30,000 or so clones, around four fifths of them singletons; the top ten hold roughly 11%. This material consisted of CD4+ or CD8+ T cells sorted from blood, taken in a trial of the OX40 agonist ivuxolimab. Receptors were obtained from an adult with an advanced solid tumor such as melanoma, head and neck, liver or kidney cancer.

CDR3: CASSWGQSTGELFF. In DNA, the CDR3 is TGCGCCAGCAGCTGGGGACAGAGCACCGGGGAGCTGTTTTTT. The rearrangement joins TRBV5-1 to TRBJ2-2, with 7 positions matching TRBD1. The CDR3 runs to 14 residues. CDR1 is SGHRS, CDR2 YFSETQ, per germline. Trimming removed 3 bases from V and 4 bases from J; junction bases left unmatched: 3.

This clone has just a few counts. V gene TRBV7-8 combines with J gene TRBJ1-2, with D uncertain. This CDR3 has 15 amino acids. The V and J ends lost 1 base and 0 bases respectively, with 9 bases between them. Germline CDR1 is SGHVS and CDR2 is FQNEAQ. CDR3 protein: CASSLGGSTNYGYTF. CDR3 DNA: TGTGCCAGCAGCTTAGGCGGATCCACTAACTATGGCTACACCTTC.

The chain employs TRBV11-1 and TRBJ2-5; TRBD1 matches at 7 bases. J gave up 2 bases and V 5 bases, and 11 bases lay outside the gene matches. The CDR3 has 16 residues. CDR1 is SGHAT and CDR2 is FQDESV in the germline V gene (reference sequence). In DNA form, the CDR3 reads TGTGCCAGCAGCGAAGACAGGGCTTATGATCAAGAGACCCAGTACTTC. This encodes CASSEDRAYDQETQYF.

The chain employs TRBV27 and TRBJ1-3; D is unresolved. The CDR3 is 14 residues long. Germline CDR1 is MNHEY and CDR2 is SMNVEV (reference sequence). Between the trimmed V and J ends, which lost 3 bases and 1 base, there was a span of 7 bases. In DNA, the CDR3 is TGTGCCAGCAGTTTCTCGGGGTCTGGAAACACCATATATTTT. Protein product: CASSFSGSGNTIYF.

This chain links TRBV4-2 with TRBJ1-3; D is unresolved. Trimming removed 1 base from V and 4 bases from J, with 11 bases in between. Germline-derived CDR1 and CDR2 are LGHNA and YNFKEQ. The CDR3 consists of 15 residues. CDR3 in amino acids: CASSQGPLVGNTIYF. Written as DNA, the CDR3 is TGTGCCAGCAGCCAAGGGCCTCTGGTAGGAAACACCATATATTTT.

CDR3 region: CASSPTSGTYFYEQYF. CDR3 nucleotides: TGTGCCAGCAGCCCGACTAGCGGAACCTACTTCTACGAGCAGTACTTC. The genes are TRBV2 and TRBJ2-7; 9 nucleotides align to TRBD2. The CDR3 has 16 residues. Per the germline V gene, CDR1 is SNHLY and CDR2 is FYNNEI. The trim removed 6 bases at V and 3 bases at J, leaving 12 bases unmatched.

In this sample, this clone turned up once. The J gene is TRBJ1-1, the V gene TRBV5-1; 7 bases are shared with TRBD1. After removal of 0 bases from V and 2 bases from J, the junction contained 1 base not matched to a gene. Germline assignment: CDR1 SGHRS and CDR2 YFSETQ. The CDR3 runs 14 residues. The CDR3 spells CASSLGDSNTEAFF. In DNA, the CDR3 is TGCGCCAGCAGCTTGGGGGACAGTAACACTGAAGCTTTCTTT.

The V gene is TRBV6-5, the J gene TRBJ1-5; the D gene is possibly TRBD1 (6 bases). V was clipped by 8 bases and J by 6 bases, with 11 bases between them. The germline V gene encodes CDR1 MNHEY and CDR2 SVGAGI. The CDR3 runs 12 residues. For the CDR3, the DNA is TGTGCCAGCTCACAGGGCAGTCAGCCCCAGCATTTT. Its protein is CASSQGSQPQHF.

The V and J genes are TRBV9 and TRBJ2-1, with TRBD1 as a possible D gene (5 bases). CDR1 is SGDLS, CDR2 YYNGEE, per germline. Between the trimmed V and J ends, which lost 0 bases and 10 bases, there was a span of 14 bases. This CDR3 is 14 amino acids long. The CDR3 loop is CASSVGGSSWEQFF. The CDR3 coding sequence is TGTGCCAGCAGCGTAGGGGGCAGCTCCTGGGAGCAGTTCTTC.

V usage is TRBV29-1 and J usage is TRBJ2-1; 8 positions agree with TRBD1. The CDR3 runs to 12 residues. Germline CDR1 SQVTM, CDR2 ANQGSEA. Losses at the gene ends were 5 bases for V and 5 bases for J; bases not matched to a gene: 2. CDR3 protein: CSVLQGDNEQFF. The CDR3 DNA sequence: TGCAGCGTTTTACAGGGGGACAATGAGCAGTTCTTC.

This clone was seen once. V is TRBV2 and J is TRBJ2-7; a possible D gene is TRBD2 (8 bases). The CDR3 loop spans 16 amino acids. Trimming removed 1 base from V and 0 bases from J, with 13 bases in between. The germline V gene encodes CDR1 SNHLY and CDR2 FYNNEI. CDR3 bases: TGTGCCAGCAGTGAAGTAGCGGGACAGTACTCCTACGAGCAGTACTTC. It specifies CASSEVAGQYSYEQYF.

The V and J genes are TRBV9 and TRBJ1-4, with D perhaps matching TRBD1 (6 bases). V lost 4 bases and J 8 bases, leaving 27 bases between the germline ends. CDR3 length: 18 amino acids. Looked up from germline, CDR1 is SGDLS and CDR2 is YYNGEE. CDR3 in amino acids: CASSPHGRGGQGGEKLFF. The CDR3 DNA is TGTGCCAGCAGCCCACATGGAAGGGGGGGACAAGGTGGCGAAAAACTGTTTTTT.

The V and J genes are TRBV6-1 and TRBJ2-5; tentatively, D is TRBD1 or TRBD2 (6 bases each). V lost 0 bases, J lost 4 bases, and 12 bases lay in between. This CDR3 has 15 residues. Per the germline V gene, CDR1 is MNHNS and CDR2 is SASEGT. The CDR3 loop reads CASSEASGGGETQYF. In DNA, the CDR3 is TGTGCCAGCAGTGAAGCCTCTGGAGGGGGAGAGACCCAGTACTTC.